The present entry profiles one T cell receptor (beta chain) with its context. The data stem from a study of blood T cell repertoires in COVID-19. Overall study: The United States, Italy and Spain supplied acute and convalescent COVID-19 samples.

The CDR3 runs to 13 residues. The V end was cut by 5 bases, the J end by 4 bases, with 12 bases between. Germline loops: CDR1 GTSNPN, CDR2 SVGIG (reference sequence). In the original processing: Scientists estimated how many nucleated cells there were by amplifying reference gene primers. Only in-frame clones appear in the TCRdb table, and some are missing; sequencing was by immunoSEQ multiplex PCR. V, J and clone size are taken as reported in that table, and D and trimming were inferred from the DNA itself. The sample has fewer than 200,000 clones, nearly 90% seen once. The chain carries TRBV30 and TRBJ1-3, with a weak D call TRBD1 (5 bases). The receptor was derived from a man between 60 and 75 years old with active or convalescent COVID-19. The sequencing input was peripheral blood. CDR3 bases: TGTGCCTGGGGACACAGGCTAGGAAACACCATATATTTT. It codes for CAWGHRLGNTIYF.